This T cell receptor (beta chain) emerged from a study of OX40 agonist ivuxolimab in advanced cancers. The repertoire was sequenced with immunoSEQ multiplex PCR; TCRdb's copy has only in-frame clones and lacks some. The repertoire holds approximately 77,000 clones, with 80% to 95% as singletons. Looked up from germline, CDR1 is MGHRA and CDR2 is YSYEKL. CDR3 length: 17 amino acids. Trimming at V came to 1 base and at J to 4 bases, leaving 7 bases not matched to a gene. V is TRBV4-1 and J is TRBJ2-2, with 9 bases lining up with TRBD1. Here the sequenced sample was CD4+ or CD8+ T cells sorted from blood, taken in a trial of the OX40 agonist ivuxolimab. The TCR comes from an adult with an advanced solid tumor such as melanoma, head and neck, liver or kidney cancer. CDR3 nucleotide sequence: TGCGCCAGCAGCCAAGGGACCGGGACAGGGAGCACCGGGGAGCTGTTTTTT. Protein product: CASSQGTGTGSTGELFF.